These 14 T cell receptor beta chains originate from one sample sequenced in a study of T cells in Graves' hyperthyroidism and ophthalmopathy. Authors of the study amplified TCR beta CDR3 regions from RNA transcripts. First-round RT-PCR with HTBI primers amplified the TCR CDR3 region. TCRdb used MiXCR to reprocess the multiplex PCR reads, holding one entry per CDR3 protein. Among hundreds of thousands of distinct CDR3 sequences listed, roughly 14% were seen once. The sequencing sample was made of blood. These receptors all stem from a woman aged 40 to 50 with Graves' ophthalmopathy.

This clonotype was observed a handful of times. CDR3 DNA sequence: TGTGCCAGCAGTTCCCCGGCGGCTAACTATGGCTACACCTTC. The encoded protein is CASSSPAANYGYTF. This rearrangement joins TRBV28 to TRBJ1-2; D gene uncertain. This CDR3 has 14 amino acids. Deletions cut 4 bases from V and 0 bases from J, with 9 bases between. CDR1 MDHEN and CDR2 SYDVKM come from the germline V gene.

This clonotype appeared many times. The rearrangement uses TRBV28 and TRBJ2-5; TRBD1 matches at 7 bases. The CDR3 has 14 residues. Per germline, CDR1 MDHEN and CDR2 SYDVKM. The CDR3 protein is CAPTRDRAEETQYF. The CDR3 DNA reads TGTGCTCCAACCCGAGACAGGGCGGAGGAGACCCAGTACTTC.

This clonotype has just a few counts. This chain links TRBV6-5 with TRBJ2-5; D unclear. The CDR3 is made up of 16 amino acids. The germline V and J ends were trimmed by 0 bases and 5 bases, with 16 bases remaining between them. Germline V gene lookup returns CDR1 MNHEY and CDR2 SVGAGI. CDR3 in DNA: TGTGCCAGCAGTTACTCGAAATGGGGTAGTGGGGAGACCCAGTACTTC. It specifies CASSYSKWGSGETQYF.

V usage is TRBV28 and J usage is TRBJ1-4; D is unresolved. The V and J ends lost 2 bases and 5 bases respectively, with 6 bases between them. CDR1 and CDR2 (germline): MDHEN, SYDVKM. The CDR3 consists of 13 residues. The CDR3 protein is CASSLLENEKLFF. In nucleotides, the CDR3 is TGTGCCAGCAGTTTACTAGAGAATGAAAAACTGTTTTTT.

The sample holds many counts of this clonotype. V usage is TRBV20-1 and J usage is TRBJ2-7; TRBD2 agrees at 9 bases. Germline V gene data show CDR1 as DFQATT and CDR2 as SNEGSKA (reference sequence). Trimming at V came to 4 bases and at J to 3 bases, leaving 10 bases not matched to a gene. The CDR3 is 15 residues long. The DNA for the CDR3 is TGCAGTGCTAACCCTGCTAGCGGGGACAACTACGAGCAGTACTTC. It yields the protein CSANPASGDNYEQYF.

Many counts were recorded for this clonotype. The chain uses TRBV28 and TRBJ2-6; D gene unclear. This CDR3 comprises 15 residues. Trimming left V 3 bases short and J 0 bases short, with 6 bases between. In germline, CDR1 is MDHEN, CDR2 SYDVKM. This CDR3 is CASSFRGSGANVLTF. The CDR3 DNA sequence: TGTGCCAGCAGTTTTCGAGGCTCTGGGGCCAACGTCCTGACTTTC.

Remarks on this clonotype: At one boundary the junction diverges from the germline segment, which might be a read error. This chain uses TRBV29-1 with TRBJ2-7, with a tentative D call TRBD1 (5 bases). CDR1 is SQVTM and CDR2 is ANQGSEA in the germline V gene. The CDR3 covers 12 residues. As DNA, the CDR3 is TGCAGCGTTGTGGGGCCCTCCGACGAGCAGTACTTC. Translating gives CSVVGPSDEQYF.

This clonotype was recorded many times. V usage is TRBV12-3 or TRBV12-4 and J usage is TRBJ2-7; 8 bases are shared with TRBD1. The junction had 6 bases not matched to a gene; V was cut back by 5 bases and J by 6 bases. The CDR3 extends over 13 amino acids. The CDR3 sequence is CASSHDRGGEQYF. The CDR3 DNA reads TGTGCCAGCAGTCACGACAGGGGTGGCGAGCAGTACTTC.

Many counts were recorded for this clonotype. The gene calls are TRBV6-1 and TRBJ1-5, with a weak D call TRBD1 (5 bases). V lost 1 base and J lost 0, with 16 bases in between. The germline V gene encodes CDR1 MNHNS and CDR2 SASEGT. This CDR3 spans 18 amino acids. CDR3 loop: CASSEEGGGKGSNQPQHF. The CDR3 bases are TGTGCCAGCAGTGAAGAAGGTGGGGGAAAAGGTAGCAATCAGCCCCAGCATTTT.

This clonotype has more than one count but fewer than ten. V usage is TRBV28 and J usage is TRBJ2-3, with no clear D. The V and J ends lost 6 bases and 6 bases respectively, with 10 bases between them. The CDR3 loop spans 12 amino acids. From germline, CDR1 is MDHEN and CDR2 SYDVKM. CDR3 bases: TGTGCCAGCAGAACTATGAGGGATACGCAGTATTTT. Protein sequence: CASRTMRDTQYF.

This clonotype was observed many times. This rearrangement joins TRBV11-2 to TRBJ2-7; D remains ambiguous. Germline V lookup: CDR1 SGHAT, CDR2 FQNNGV. The V and J ends lost 3 bases and 7 bases respectively, with 16 bases between them. The length of the CDR3 is 14 residues. CDR3 bases: TGTGCCAGCAGCTTCGACCCAAATCTGAGGGAGCAGTACTTC. This encodes CASSFDPNLREQYF.

The chain uses TRBV12-3 or TRBV12-4 and TRBJ1-2; D not resolved. The V and J ends lost 3 bases and 8 bases respectively, with 19 bases between them. The CDR3 runs to 15 residues. DNA for the CDR3: TGTGCCAGCAGTTTCGGTAGGAGAATTTATCAGGGCTACACCTTC. Its protein is CASSFGRRIYQGYTF.

This clonotype showed up just a few times. The chain links TRBV6-5 to TRBJ2-7, with 10 bases that match TRBD1. With 0 bases clipped from V and 7 bases from J, the junction kept 6 bases outside the gene matches. The CDR3 consists of 15 residues. Germline CDR1 reads MNHEY; CDR2 reads SVGAGI. CDR3 sequence (DNA): TGTGCCAGCAGTTACTCGTCGGGACAGGGGCGTGAGCAGTACTTC. Its translation: CASSYSSGQGREQYF.

The chain is built from TRBV6-2 or TRBV6-3 and TRBJ1-2; no definite D call. The CDR3 has 18 amino acids. V shed 0 bases and J shed 0 bases, with 17 bases lying between them. CDR1 is MNHEY and CDR2 is SVGEGT in the germline V gene. The CDR3 DNA sequence: TGTGCCAGCAGTTACTCGATTCCAGGTTCAGCTGCTAACTATGGCTACACCTTC. It encodes CASSYSIPGSAANYGYTF.